This T cell receptor beta chain comes out of a study of beta chain features in type 1 diabetes. Study information: The examined sorted cells totaled approximately 100 million across samples.

All of the isolated RNA was reverse transcribed, so expressed TCRB transcripts were sequenced. The study sequenced naive, central memory and regulatory T cell samples to an average of around 3.4 million reads. Measured with immunoSEQ multiplex PCR; TCRdb has only the in-frame clones, and not every one. The profile shows some 410,000 clones, around 14% of them singletons. This clone came up once. The CDR3 is 14 residues long. The V end lost 5 bases, the J end lost 2 bases, and 12 bases lay between the germline ends. Looked up from germline, CDR1 is SGDLS and CDR2 is YYNGEE. The genes are TRBV9 and TRBJ2-3; unclear D gene. This TCR derives from a man in his thirties or forties in good health. The sample comprised naive CD4+ T cells from blood. The CDR3 DNA sequence: TGTGCCAGCAGTGTCGTGGCCTACACAGATACGCAGTATTTT. Translation gives CASSVVAYTDTQYF.